What follows is one TCR beta chain and its context. This CDR3 comprises 12 residues. Germline V gene data show CDR1 as SGHTA and CDR2 as FQGNSA. V lost 5 bases and J lost 5, with 9 bases in between. Clones were read by immunoSEQ multiplex PCR, and TCRdb kept only the in-frame ones, dropping some. The sample contains over 250,000 clones, approximately 87% of which appear only once. These data originate in a study of blood T cell repertoires in COVID-19. Sequencing was carried out using PBMCs or T cells enriched from blood (not recorded which). The TCR comes from a woman in her thirties who had recovered from COVID-19. The V call is TRBV7-2, the J call TRBJ1-2; no definite D call. For the CDR3, the DNA is TGTGCCAGCAGCCCCTCGGGGTATGGCTACACCTTC. It specifies CASSPSGYGYTF.